This TCR beta chain was sequenced in a study of identical twins. Points from the study as a whole: Twins shared beta out-of-frame sequences in excess, but this excess was weaker. Part of the zero-insertion signal could reflect confounding by invariant MAIT and iNKT cells. Out-of-frame TCR alpha sharing observed in monozygotic twins exceeded model estimates. Low generation-probability sequences were in excess among twin-shared out-of-frame alpha sequences.

CDR1 and CDR2 from the germline V gene are SGHVS and FQNEAQ. The CDR3 is 17 amino acids. The V and J ends lost 7 bases and 0 bases respectively, with 19 bases between them. TCRdb ran MiXCR on the 5' RACE reads and lists one entry per CDR3 protein. Of 550,000 to 700,000 distinct CDR3 sequences in the sample, 7.5% to 10% were seen once. For this clonotype: Its target is unknown.

This sample was also put to use in a study of yellow fever vaccine responses in identical twins.

What was sequenced was PBMCs. This clonotype was obtained from a young woman in good health. The chain couples TRBV7-8 to TRBJ1-5; TRBD1 might be the D (6 bases). The CDR3 region is CASTDYGGGVSNQPQHF. The CDR3 nucleotides read TGTGCCAGCACCGACTACGGGGGGGGCGTTAGCAATCAGCCCCAGCATTTT.